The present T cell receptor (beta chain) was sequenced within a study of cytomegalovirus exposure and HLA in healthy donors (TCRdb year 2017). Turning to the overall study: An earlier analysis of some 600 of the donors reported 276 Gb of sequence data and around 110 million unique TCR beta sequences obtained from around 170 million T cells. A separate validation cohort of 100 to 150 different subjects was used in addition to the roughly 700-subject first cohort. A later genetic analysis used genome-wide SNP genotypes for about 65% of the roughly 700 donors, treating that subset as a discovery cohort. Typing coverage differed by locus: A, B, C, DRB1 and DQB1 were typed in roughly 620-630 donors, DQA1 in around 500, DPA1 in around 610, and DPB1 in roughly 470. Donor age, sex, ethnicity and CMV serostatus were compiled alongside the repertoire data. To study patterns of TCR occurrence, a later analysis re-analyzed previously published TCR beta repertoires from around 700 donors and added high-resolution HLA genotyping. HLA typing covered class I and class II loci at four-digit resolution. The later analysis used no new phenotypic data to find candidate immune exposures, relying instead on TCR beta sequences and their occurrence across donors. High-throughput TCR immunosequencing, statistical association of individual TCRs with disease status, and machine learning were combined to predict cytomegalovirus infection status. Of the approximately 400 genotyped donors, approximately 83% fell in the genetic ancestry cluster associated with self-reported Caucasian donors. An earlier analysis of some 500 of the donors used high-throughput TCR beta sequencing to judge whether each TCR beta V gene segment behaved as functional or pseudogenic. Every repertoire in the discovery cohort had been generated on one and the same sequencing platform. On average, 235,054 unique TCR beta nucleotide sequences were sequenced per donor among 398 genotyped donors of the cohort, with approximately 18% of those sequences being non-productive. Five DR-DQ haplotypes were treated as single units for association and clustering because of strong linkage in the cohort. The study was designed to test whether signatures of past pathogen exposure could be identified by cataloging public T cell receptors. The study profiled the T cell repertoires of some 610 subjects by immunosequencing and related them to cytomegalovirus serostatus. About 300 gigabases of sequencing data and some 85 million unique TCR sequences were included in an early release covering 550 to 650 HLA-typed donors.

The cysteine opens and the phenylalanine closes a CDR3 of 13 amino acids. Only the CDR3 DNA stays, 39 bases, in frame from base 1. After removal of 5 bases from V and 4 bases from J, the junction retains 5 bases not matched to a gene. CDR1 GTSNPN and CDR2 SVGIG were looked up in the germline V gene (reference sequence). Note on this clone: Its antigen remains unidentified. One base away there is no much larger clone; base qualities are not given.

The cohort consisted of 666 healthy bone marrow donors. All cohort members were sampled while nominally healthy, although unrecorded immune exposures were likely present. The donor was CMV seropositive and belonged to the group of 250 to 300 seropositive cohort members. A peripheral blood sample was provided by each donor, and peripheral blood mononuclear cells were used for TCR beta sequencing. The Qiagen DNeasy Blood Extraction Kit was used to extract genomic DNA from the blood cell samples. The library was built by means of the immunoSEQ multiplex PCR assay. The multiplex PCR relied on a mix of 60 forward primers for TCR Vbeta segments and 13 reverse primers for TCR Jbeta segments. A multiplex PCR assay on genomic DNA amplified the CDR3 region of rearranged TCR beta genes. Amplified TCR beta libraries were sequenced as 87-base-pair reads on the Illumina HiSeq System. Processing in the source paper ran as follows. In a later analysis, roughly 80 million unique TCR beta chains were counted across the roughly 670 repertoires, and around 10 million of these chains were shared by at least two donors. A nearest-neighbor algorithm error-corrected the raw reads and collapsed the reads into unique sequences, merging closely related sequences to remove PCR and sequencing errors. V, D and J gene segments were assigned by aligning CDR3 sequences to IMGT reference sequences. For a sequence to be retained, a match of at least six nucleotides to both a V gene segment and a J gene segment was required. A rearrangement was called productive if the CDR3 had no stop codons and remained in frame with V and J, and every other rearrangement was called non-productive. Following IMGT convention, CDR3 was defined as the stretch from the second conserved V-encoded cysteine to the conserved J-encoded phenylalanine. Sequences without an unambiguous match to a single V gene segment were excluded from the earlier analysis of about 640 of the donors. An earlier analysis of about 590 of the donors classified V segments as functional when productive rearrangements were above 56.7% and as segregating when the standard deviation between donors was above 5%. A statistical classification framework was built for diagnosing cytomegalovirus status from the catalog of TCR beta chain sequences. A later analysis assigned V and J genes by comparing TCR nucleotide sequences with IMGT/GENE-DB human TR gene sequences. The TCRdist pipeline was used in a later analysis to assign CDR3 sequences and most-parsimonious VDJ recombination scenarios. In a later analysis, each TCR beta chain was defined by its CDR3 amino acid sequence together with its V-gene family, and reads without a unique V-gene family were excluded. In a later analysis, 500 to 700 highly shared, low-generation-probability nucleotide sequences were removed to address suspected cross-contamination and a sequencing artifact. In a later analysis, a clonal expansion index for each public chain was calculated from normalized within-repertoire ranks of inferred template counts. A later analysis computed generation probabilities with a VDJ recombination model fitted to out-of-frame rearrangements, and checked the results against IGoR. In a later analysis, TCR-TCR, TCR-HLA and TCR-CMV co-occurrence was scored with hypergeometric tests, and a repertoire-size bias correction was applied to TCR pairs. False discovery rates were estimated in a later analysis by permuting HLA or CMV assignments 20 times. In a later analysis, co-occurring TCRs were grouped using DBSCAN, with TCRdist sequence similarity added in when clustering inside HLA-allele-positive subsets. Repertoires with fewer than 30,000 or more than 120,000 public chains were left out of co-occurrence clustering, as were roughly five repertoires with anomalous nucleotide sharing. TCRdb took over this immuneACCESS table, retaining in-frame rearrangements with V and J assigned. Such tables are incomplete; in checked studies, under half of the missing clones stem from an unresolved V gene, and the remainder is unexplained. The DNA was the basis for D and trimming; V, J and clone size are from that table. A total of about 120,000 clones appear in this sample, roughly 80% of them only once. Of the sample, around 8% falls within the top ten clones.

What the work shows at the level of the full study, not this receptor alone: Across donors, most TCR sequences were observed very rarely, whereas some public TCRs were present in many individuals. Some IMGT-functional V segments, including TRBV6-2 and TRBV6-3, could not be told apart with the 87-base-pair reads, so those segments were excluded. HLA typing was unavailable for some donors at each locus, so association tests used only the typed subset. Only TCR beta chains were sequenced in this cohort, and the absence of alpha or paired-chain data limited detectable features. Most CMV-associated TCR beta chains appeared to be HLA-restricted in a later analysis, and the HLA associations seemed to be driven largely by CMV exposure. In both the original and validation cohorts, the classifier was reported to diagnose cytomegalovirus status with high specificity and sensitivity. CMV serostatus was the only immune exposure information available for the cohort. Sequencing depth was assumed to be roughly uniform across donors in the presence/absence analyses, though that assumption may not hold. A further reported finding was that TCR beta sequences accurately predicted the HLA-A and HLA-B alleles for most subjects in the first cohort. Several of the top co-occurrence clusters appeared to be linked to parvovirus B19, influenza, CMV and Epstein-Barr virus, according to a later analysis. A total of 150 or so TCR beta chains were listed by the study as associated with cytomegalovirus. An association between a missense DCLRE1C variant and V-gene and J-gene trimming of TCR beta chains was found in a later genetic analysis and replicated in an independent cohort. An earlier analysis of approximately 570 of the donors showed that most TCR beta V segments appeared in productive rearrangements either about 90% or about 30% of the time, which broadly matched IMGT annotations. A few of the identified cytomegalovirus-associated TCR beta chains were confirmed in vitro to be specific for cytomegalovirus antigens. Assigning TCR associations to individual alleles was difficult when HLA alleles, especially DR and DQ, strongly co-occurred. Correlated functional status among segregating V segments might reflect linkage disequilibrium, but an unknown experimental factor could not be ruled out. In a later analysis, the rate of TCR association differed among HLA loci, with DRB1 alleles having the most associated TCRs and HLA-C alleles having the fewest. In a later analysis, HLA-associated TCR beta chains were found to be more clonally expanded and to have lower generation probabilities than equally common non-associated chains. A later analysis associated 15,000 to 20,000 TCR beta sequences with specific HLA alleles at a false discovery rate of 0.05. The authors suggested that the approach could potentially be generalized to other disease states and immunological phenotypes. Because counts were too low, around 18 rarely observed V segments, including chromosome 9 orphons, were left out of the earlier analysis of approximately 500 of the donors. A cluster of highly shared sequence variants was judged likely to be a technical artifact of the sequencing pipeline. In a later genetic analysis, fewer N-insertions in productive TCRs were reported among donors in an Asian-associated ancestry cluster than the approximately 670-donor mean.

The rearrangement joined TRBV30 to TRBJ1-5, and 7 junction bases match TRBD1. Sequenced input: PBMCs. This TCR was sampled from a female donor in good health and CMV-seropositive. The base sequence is TGTGCCTGGGCCCAGACAGGGAATCAGCCCCAGCATTTT. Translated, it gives CAWAQTGNQPQHF.